Below are 31 T cell receptor beta chains sequenced from a single sample in a study of blood T cell repertoires in COVID-19. Data came from immunoSEQ multiplex PCR; TCRdb stores just in-frame clones and leaves some out. The table includes around 28,000 clones, about 80% detected once. Input material: peripheral blood. All receptors come from a man between 65 and 85 years old with acute or convalescent COVID-19.

The table lists this clone with a few counts. The V call is TRBV19, the J call TRBJ1-5, with TRBD1 matching 10 bases. This CDR3 comprises 16 residues. V dropped 3 bases and J dropped 2; count of bases not matched to a gene: 4. Per the germline V gene, CDR1 is LNHDA and CDR2 is SQIVND (reference sequence). The CDR3 spells CASSIPGQGGNQPQHF. The CDR3 DNA sequence: TGTGCCAGTAGTATTCCAGGACAGGGGGGCAATCAGCCCCAGCATTTT.

The chain carries TRBV5-1 and TRBJ2-7, with D uncertain. V lost 3 bases to trimming and J lost 3 bases, with 4 bases between them. CDR1 is SGHRS, CDR2 YFSETQ, per germline. The CDR3 consists of 11 residues. The CDR3 spells CASSSLYEQYF. The DNA for the CDR3 is TGCGCCAGCAGCTCACTCTACGAGCAGTACTTC.

The table lists this clone with a few counts. V and J are TRBV11-2 and TRBJ2-2; weak D call: TRBD2 (5 bases). Germline values: CDR1 SGHAT, CDR2 FQNNGV. The germline V and J ends were trimmed by 1 base and 0 bases, with 9 bases remaining between them. The CDR3 has 16 residues. The CDR3 is CASSLVYGTNTGELFF. CDR3 DNA: TGTGCCAGCAGCTTAGTGTACGGGACGAACACCGGGGAGCTGTTTTTT.

This chain joins TRBV27 and TRBJ2-1, with a possible D match to TRBD2 (6 bases). This CDR3 contains 15 residues. Trimming removed 2 bases from V and 3 bases from J, with 11 bases in between. Germline CDR1 reads MNHEY; CDR2 reads SMNVEV (reference sequence). Written as DNA, the CDR3 is TGTGCCAGCAGTTTAAGGCTAGCGTACTACAATGAGCAGTTCTTC. This gives the protein CASSLRLAYYNEQFF.

CDR3 sequence (DNA): TGTGCCATCAGTGGCGGGGTAAGCACAGATACGCAGTATTTT. It encodes CAISGGVSTDTQYF. This sequence joins TRBV10-3 and TRBJ2-3; a possible D gene is TRBD2 (6 bases). The CDR3 is 14 amino acids. Germline assignment: CDR1 ENHRY and CDR2 SYGVKD. With 4 bases removed from V and 0 bases from J, the gap between germline ends came to 8 bases.

This chain connects TRBV19 to TRBJ2-7; D is possibly TRBD2 (6 bases). The CDR3 is 13 amino acids. The V end was cut by 3 bases, the J end by 2 bases, with 8 bases between. The germline CDR1 and CDR2 sequences are LNHDA and SQIVND (reference sequence). Written as DNA, the CDR3 is TGTGCCAGTAGTATTGGAGGGGCCTACGAGCAGTACTTC. Amino acid sequence: CASSIGGAYEQYF.

The chain couples TRBV7-9 to TRBJ2-7, with 12 positions matching TRBD1. The CDR3 is made up of 15 amino acids. The junction had 4 bases not matched to a gene; V was cut back by 1 base and J by 6 bases. Germline CDR1 and CDR2: SEHNR and FQNEAQ (reference sequence). CDR3 protein: CASSLGGTGGLEQYF. In DNA form, the CDR3 reads TGTGCCAGCAGCTTAGGAGGGACAGGGGGCCTCGAGCAGTACTTC.

This clone was observed once. This sequence joins TRBV18 and TRBJ2-1; tentatively, D is TRBD2 (5 bases). There are 14 residues in the CDR3. The V gene's germline CDR1 is KGHSH and CDR2 LQKENI. The V end lost 0 bases, the J end lost 8 bases, and 11 bases lay between the germline ends. The CDR3: CASSPPNTGYEQFF. DNA for the CDR3: TGTGCCAGCTCACCACCGAATACGGGGTATGAGCAGTTCTTC.

This chain joins TRBV24-1 and TRBJ2-7, with TRBD1 as a possible D gene (6 bases). The CDR3 spans 13 residues. Germline V CDR1 and CDR2: KGHDR, SFDVKD. Between the trimmed V and J ends, which lost 11 bases and 3 bases, there was a span of 16 bases. The CDR3 region has the DNA TGTGCCATCGTAACTAACAGGGTCTACGAGCAGTACTTC. It codes for CAIVTNRVYEQYF.

This clone was counted only a few times. At one of its ends the junction is not consistent with the germline gene, which may arise from a read error. The chain employs TRBV9 and TRBJ2-2; a weak D match, TRBD1 (6 bases). Germline values: CDR1 SGDLS, CDR2 YYNGEE. The CDR3 is 17 amino acids. Here the CDR3 DNA reads TGTGCCAGCAGCGTAAGGCACAGGGCCGCGAACACTGGGGAGCTGTTTTTT. Protein sequence: CASSVRHRAANTGELFF.

The V call is TRBV7-9, the J call TRBJ2-7; perhaps TRBD1 as D (6 bases). From germline, CDR1 is SEHNR and CDR2 FQNEAQ (reference sequence). This CDR3 contains 15 residues. The ends were cut back, 1 base at V and 5 bases at J, with 15 bases in the middle. The chain's CDR3 is CASSLVAGVVNEQYF. As DNA, the CDR3 is TGTGCCAGCAGCTTAGTCGCAGGGGTTGTCAACGAGCAGTACTTC.

This clone has just a few counts. V gene TRBV4-1 combines with J gene TRBJ2-5; D gene ambiguous. The germline V gene has CDR1 MGHRA and CDR2 YSYEKL. The CDR3 loop spans 13 amino acids. Trimming left V 1 base short and J 3 bases short, with 6 bases between. The CDR3 sequence: CASSQGQEETQYF. In DNA, the CDR3 is TGCGCCAGCAGCCAAGGCCAGGAAGAGACCCAGTACTTC.

This clone was seen a handful of times. The chain employs TRBV12-3 or TRBV12-4 and TRBJ1-5; D call uncertain. Trimming took 3 bases from V and 11 from J, leaving 14 bases between them. The CDR3 has 13 amino acids. This chain's CDR3 is CASSFGTSGAQHF. The CDR3 bases are TGTGCCAGCAGTTTTGGTACAAGCGGGGCCCAGCATTTT.

This clone has only one observation. The J gene is TRBJ2-5, the V gene TRBV7-6, with 8 bases aligning to TRBD1. The trim removed 3 bases at V and 9 bases at J, leaving 3 bases unmatched. This CDR3 is 12 amino acids long. Looked up from germline, CDR1 is SGHVS and CDR2 is FNYEAQ. CDR3 nucleotides: TGTGCCAGCAGCTTCCCAGGGGGCGCCCAGTACTTC. Translating gives CASSFPGGAQYF.

The rearrangement joins TRBV4-1 to TRBJ2-7; 7 nucleotides match TRBD2. With V trimmed by 1 base and J by 0 bases, 12 bases remained unmatched. Germline V CDR1 and CDR2: MGHRA, YSYEKL. This CDR3 contains 18 residues. The CDR3 region has the DNA TGCGCCAGCAGCCAAGTGACAAACGCGCGGGGGAACTCCTACGAGCAGTACTTC. This gives the protein CASSQVTNARGNSYEQYF.

The V call is TRBV12-3 or TRBV12-4, the J call TRBJ1-5; no reliable D call. This CDR3 contains 12 residues. V was clipped by 6 bases and J by 6 bases, with 9 bases between them. The CDR3 DNA is TGTGCCAGCAGGCGGGAAGGTCAGCCCCAGCATTTT. Protein: CASRREGQPQHF.

A few counts support this clone. The chain links TRBV5-4 to TRBJ1-4; 10 bases are a match to TRBD1. V shed 3 bases and J 6 bases; nucleotides not matched to a gene: 5. This CDR3 spans 15 amino acids. Germline assignment: CDR1 SGHNT and CDR2 YYREEE (reference sequence). The DNA for the CDR3 is TGTGCCAGCAGCTCACCGGGACAGGGGCATGAAAAACTGTTTTTT. This encodes CASSSPGQGHEKLFF.

The chain joins TRBV28 to TRBJ2-1; the D is unclear. With 3 bases removed from V and 10 bases from J, the gap between germline ends came to 7 bases. The CDR3 runs 11 residues. CDR1 and CDR2 (germline): MDHEN, SYDVKM. The CDR3, as DNA: TGTGCCAGCAGTTTCCGGTGGGAGCAGTTCTTC. Its translation is CASSFRWEQFF.

The chain couples TRBV10-3 to TRBJ2-5, with 9 bases fitting TRBD1. CDR1 is ENHRY, CDR2 SYGVKD, per germline. This CDR3 has 14 residues. V shed 6 bases and J 1 base; nucleotides not matched to a gene: 3. The CDR3, as DNA: TGTGCCATCAGGGGGGACAGGGTCCAAGAGACCCAGTACTTC. Residues: CAIRGDRVQETQYF.

This rearrangement joins TRBV12-3 or TRBV12-4 to TRBJ2-5; 7 positions match TRBD1. CDR3 length: 13 residues. Losses at the gene ends were 5 bases for V and 1 base for J; bases not matched to a gene: 1. DNA of the CDR3: TGTGCCAGCAGTCGGGACAGCCAAGAGACCCAGTACTTC. Protein: CASSRDSQETQYF.

The chain carries TRBV6-2 or TRBV6-3 and TRBJ1-1; 10 positions match TRBD1. Per the germline V gene, CDR1 is MNHEY and CDR2 is SVGEGT. The length of the CDR3 is 14 residues. The ends lost 4 bases at V and 12 bases at J; junction bases unmatched: 11. This CDR3 is CASSSPSRTGGTFF. The CDR3 region has the DNA TGTGCCAGCAGTTCACCGAGTAGGACAGGGGGGACTTTCTTT.

The chain is built from TRBV6-2 or TRBV6-3 and TRBJ1-1; D is unresolved. Trimming took off 6 bases at V and 1 base at J, with 12 bases between the two ends. Germline assignment: CDR1 MNHEY and CDR2 SVGEGT. The CDR3 consists of 14 residues. The CDR3 sequence is CASSRKGGNTEAFF. The CDR3 coding sequence is TGTGCCAGCAGCCGTAAGGGAGGGAACACTGAAGCTTTCTTT.

This chain links TRBV10-3 with TRBJ1-5; no definite D call. V was shortened by 3 bases and J by 2 bases, with 17 bases between the two germline ends. Germline lookup yields CDR1 ENHRY and CDR2 SYGVKD. The CDR3 consists of 17 residues. CDR3 in amino acids: CAISEREVDSGNQPQHF. CDR3 bases: TGTGCCATCAGTGAAAGGGAGGTGGATAGCGGCAATCAGCCCCAGCATTTT.

The DNA for the CDR3 is TGTGCCAGCAGCTTAAACTCCTTCGGGTCACTGTTTTTT. Translating gives CASSLNSFGSLFF. This rearrangement joins TRBV7-9 to TRBJ1-4; D remains ambiguous. Trimming pared 2 bases from V and 13 bases from J, leaving 14 bases between. Germline V gene sequence: CDR1 SEHNR, CDR2 FQNEAQ (reference sequence). CDR3 length: 13 amino acids.

The chain is built from TRBV6-5 and TRBJ2-5; D may be TRBD1 (5 bases). The CDR3 consists of 13 residues. With 2 bases removed from V and 4 bases from J, the gap between germline ends came to 8 bases. In germline, CDR1 is MNHEY, CDR2 SVGAGI. CDR3 in amino acids: CASSYAQGETQYF. The CDR3 region has the DNA TGTGCCAGCAGTTACGCGCAGGGAGAGACCCAGTACTTC.

This clone was seen a single time. V usage is TRBV12-3 or TRBV12-4 and J usage is TRBJ1-2; TRBD1 aligns across 8 bases. The CDR3 totals 12 residues. Trimming cost V 10 bases and J 6 bases; bases outside gene matches: 7. CDR3 coding DNA: TGTGCCACCCAGCCAGGGGGCGATGGCTACACCTTC. This sequence encodes CATQPGGDGYTF.

This clone occurred a few times. This chain links TRBV6-2 or TRBV6-3 with TRBJ2-2; D might be TRBD1 (6 bases). The V and J ends lost 4 bases and 1 base respectively, with 10 bases between them. This CDR3 comprises 15 residues. CDR1 MNHEY and CDR2 SVGEGT come from the germline V gene. The CDR3 spells CASSSNRVNTGELFF. The CDR3 nucleotides are TGTGCCAGCAGTTCCAACAGGGTGAACACCGGGGAGCTGTTTTTT.

Only a few counts were recorded for this clone. The V call is TRBV7-6, the J call TRBJ2-7; D unresolved. The V gene's germline CDR1 is SGHVS and CDR2 FNYEAQ. The CDR3 has 13 amino acids. The ends were cut back, 0 bases at V and 4 bases at J, with 7 bases in the middle. CDR3 protein: CASSLAGPYEQYF. The CDR3 DNA reads as TGTGCCAGCAGCTTAGCGGGCCCTTACGAGCAGTACTTC. The variable domain in full, completed from reference TRBV7-6 and TRBJ2-7, reads GAGVSQSPRYKVTKRGQDVALRCDPISGHVSLYWYRQALGQGPEFLTYFNYEAQQDKSGLPNDRFSAERPEGSISTLTIQRTEQRDSAMYRCASSLAGPYEQYFGPGTRLTVT.

The chain couples TRBV6-6 to TRBJ2-7; TRBD2 aligns across 8 bases. Germline trimming cut 5 bases from V and 3 bases from J; bases unmatched to any gene: 9. CDR3 length equals 15 residues. CDR1 and CDR2 (germline): MNHNY, SVGAGI (reference sequence). The CDR3 bases are TGTGCCAGCAGTACCATTCGGGGGGGAAACTACGAGCAGTACTTC. As protein: CASSTIRGGNYEQYF.

The J gene is TRBJ1-5, the V gene TRBV7-9; 8 bases are a match to TRBD1. Germline V gives CDR1 SEHNR, CDR2 FQNEAQ (reference sequence). CDR3 length equals 15 residues. After removal of 4 bases from V and 2 bases from J, the junction contained 4 bases not matched to a gene. The CDR3 DNA sequence: TGTGCCAGCAGCTCCACGGGACAGGGCAATCAGCCCCAGCATTTT. Protein product: CASSSTGQGNQPQHF.

V gene TRBV15 combines with J gene TRBJ1-2; D gene ambiguous. Trimming cost V 0 bases and J 7 bases, with 6 bases left between them. Germline values: CDR1 LNHNV, CDR2 YYDKDF (reference sequence). CDR3 size: 12 residues. CDR3 amino acids: CATSREGLGYTF. In DNA form, the CDR3 reads TGTGCCACCAGCAGAGAAGGACTTGGCTACACCTTC.